The 7 T cell receptor beta chains in this list originate from one sample, sequenced in a study of cytomegalovirus exposure and HLA in healthy donors. Both 60 Vbeta primers and 13 Jbeta primers went into the PCR. Repertoires were generated with immunoSEQ multiplex PCR, while TCRdb's copy carries only in-frame clones and drops some. The sample has approximately 160,000 clones; approximately 71% are singletons. Sequencing input: PBMCs. The source is a man aged 45-60 years in good health and CMV-seronegative.

This chain connects TRBV19 to TRBJ1-4; tentative D call: TRBD1 (6 bases). With 3 bases removed from V and 2 bases from J, the gap between germline ends came to 10 bases. The CDR3 contains 15 residues. CDR1 and CDR2 from the germline V gene are LNHDA and SQIVND (reference sequence). CDR3 region: CASSMRTDTNEKLFF. In nucleotides, the CDR3 is TGTGCCAGTAGTATGCGGACAGATACTAATGAAAAACTGTTTTTT.

This clone was observed once. The chain couples TRBV7-6 to TRBJ2-5; 8 bases match TRBD1. The length of the CDR3 is 14 residues. V dropped 2 bases and J dropped 5; count of bases not matched to a gene: 4. CDR1 is SGHVS and CDR2 is FNYEAQ in the germline V gene. The DNA for the CDR3 is TGTGCCAGCAGCTTAAACAGGGGGTATGAGACCCAGTACTTC. Translating it yields CASSLNRGYETQYF.

This sequence joins TRBV19 and TRBJ2-7; D ambiguous. Germline-derived CDR1 and CDR2 are LNHDA and SQIVND (reference sequence). The ends were cut back, 3 bases at V and 1 base at J, with 7 bases in the middle. The CDR3 is made up of 13 amino acids. DNA for the CDR3: TGTGCCAGTAGTATCAGTGATTCCTACGAGCAGTACTTC. This codes for CASSISDSYEQYF.

CDR3 bases: TGTGCCAGCACTATCGACAGGAGGCTTGAGAATGCTTTCTTT. Its protein is CASTIDRRLENAFF. This chain uses TRBV2 with TRBJ1-1; a possible D gene is TRBD1 (6 bases). CDR3 length: 14 residues. Per germline, CDR1 SNHLY and CDR2 FYNNEI. V shed 7 bases and J shed 11 bases, with 23 bases lying between them.

This clone was observed a handful of times. The CDR3 region is CASSISGVTDTQYF. The CDR3 bases are TGTGCCAGTAGTATTAGCGGGGTTACAGATACGCAGTATTTT. The rearrangement uses TRBV19 and TRBJ2-3, with TRBD2 identical over 8 bases. Germline assignment: CDR1 LNHDA and CDR2 SQIVND (reference sequence). With V trimmed by 3 bases and J by 3 bases, 2 bases remained unmatched. This CDR3 region has 14 residues.

V and J are TRBV9 and TRBJ2-1, with TRBD2 matching 9 bases. V shed 0 bases, J shed 1 base, and the junction held 2 bases outside the gene matches. Per germline, CDR1 SGDLS and CDR2 YYNGEE. This CDR3 region has 16 residues. The CDR3 is CASSVGSGGSYNEQFF. The CDR3 nucleotides are TGTGCCAGCAGCGTAGGAAGCGGGGGGTCCTACAATGAGCAGTTCTTC.

V is TRBV29-1 and J is TRBJ1-1; perhaps TRBD1 as D (5 bases). The CDR3 runs to 14 residues. CDR1 SQVTM and CDR2 ANQGSEA come from the germline V gene. Trimming stripped 6 bases from V and 2 bases from J, with 16 bases between. The CDR3 region is CSVAETARNTEAFF. Here the CDR3 DNA reads TGCAGCGTCGCCGAGACAGCTAGAAACACTGAAGCTTTCTTT.